A selection of T cell receptor beta chains follows, all from one sample in a study of T-cell reconstitution after alpha-beta-depleted transplantation in children. TCRdb analysed the PCR reads with MiXCR anew, one entry per CDR3 protein. The sample has more than 200,000 distinct CDR3 sequences; approximately 17% are singletons. Sequencing used PBMCs, mostly from graft donor cells, obtained 360 days after TCRalphabeta/CD19-depleted stem cell transplant. These receptors were collected from a male patient aged 2-9 years who had a stem cell transplant for acute lymphoblastic leukemia, so the T cells may come from the graft donor. CDR3s leave out the opening cysteine and the closing phenylalanine or tryptophan. The order of the fields is V gene, CDR3 protein.

>TRBV29-1
SAGGGGLNTEAF
>TRBV4-1
ASSPQMGQGYNQPQH
>TRBV5-5
ASSSPRTGVTAAQY
>TRBV20-1
SAPSYGGLAHGYT
>TRBV28
ASRETGPWETQY
>TRBV11-2
ASSPSLLAGGLGSANVLT
>TRBV5-6
ASNSDGPNTGELF
>TRBV6-5
ASSYPTPIWGAATEAF
>TRBV2
ASTQEYGYT
>TRBV4-3
ASSQARGSGYT
>TRBV12-3/TRBV12-4
ASSLGLEYNEQF
>TRBV20-1
SARADRGYEQY
>TRBV24-1
ATQGWTGELF
>TRBV9
ASSVASDEQF
>TRBV4-3
ASSDRVRNNEQF
>TRBV7-7
ASSPRLAGTTDTQY
>TRBV15
ATSRLTGPYSTDTQY
>TRBV29-1
SVESAYNEQF
>TRBV4-3
ASSQESGTGGLQY
>TRBV9
ASSPRSGTGLDEQF
>TRBV9
ASSVATPPRDIQY
>TRBV20-1
SARDPRRAPSPNTGELF
>TRBV5-1
ASSPNPGRSDSPLH
>TRBV4-2
ASSQGATGHWFFGETQY
>TRBV5-1
ASSVGVSGANVLT
>TRBV7-9
ASLVGAENTGELF